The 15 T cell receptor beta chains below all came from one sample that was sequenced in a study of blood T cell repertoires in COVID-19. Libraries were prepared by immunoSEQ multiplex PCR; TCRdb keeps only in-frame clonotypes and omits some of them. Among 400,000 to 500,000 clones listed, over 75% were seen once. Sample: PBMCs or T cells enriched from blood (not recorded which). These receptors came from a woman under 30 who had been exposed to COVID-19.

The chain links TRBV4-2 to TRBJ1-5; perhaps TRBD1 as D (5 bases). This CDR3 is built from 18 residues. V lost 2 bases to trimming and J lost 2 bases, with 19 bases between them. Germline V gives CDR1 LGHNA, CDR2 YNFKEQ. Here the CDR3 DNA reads TGTGCCAGCAGCCAAACTCCCCTTCAGGGAAGGGGCAATCAGCCCCAGCATTTT. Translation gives CASSQTPLQGRGNQPQHF.

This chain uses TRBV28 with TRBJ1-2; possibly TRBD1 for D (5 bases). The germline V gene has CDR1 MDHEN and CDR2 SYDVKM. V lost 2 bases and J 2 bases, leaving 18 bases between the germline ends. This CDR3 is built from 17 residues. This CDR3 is CASSLGAGPGRNYGYTF. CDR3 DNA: TGTGCCAGCAGTTTAGGGGCAGGTCCCGGTAGAAACTATGGCTACACCTTC.

The CDR3 loop reads CASSFLRGRESRKETQYF. CDR3 bases: TGTGCCAGCAGTTTCTTACGCGGTCGGGAGTCGAGGAAAGAGACCCAGTACTTC. This chain links TRBV27 with TRBJ2-5, with D possibly TRBD2 on 6 matching bases. The germline gives CDR1 MNHEY, CDR2 SMNVEV (reference sequence). V lost 3 bases and J lost 3, with 23 bases in between. The CDR3 is 18 residues long.

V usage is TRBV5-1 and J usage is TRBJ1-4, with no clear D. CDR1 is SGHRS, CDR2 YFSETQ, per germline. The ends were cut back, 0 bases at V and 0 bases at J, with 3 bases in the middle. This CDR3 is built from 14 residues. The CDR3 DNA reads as TGCGCCAGCAGCTTGGACACAACTAATGAAAAACTGTTTTTT. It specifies CASSLDTTNEKLFF.

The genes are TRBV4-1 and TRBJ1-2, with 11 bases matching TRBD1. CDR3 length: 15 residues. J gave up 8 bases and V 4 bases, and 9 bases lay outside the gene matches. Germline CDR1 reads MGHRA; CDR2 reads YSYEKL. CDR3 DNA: TGCGCCAGCAGCCGCGGACAGGGGGCTGGTCGGGGCTACACCTTC. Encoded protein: CASSRGQGAGRGYTF.

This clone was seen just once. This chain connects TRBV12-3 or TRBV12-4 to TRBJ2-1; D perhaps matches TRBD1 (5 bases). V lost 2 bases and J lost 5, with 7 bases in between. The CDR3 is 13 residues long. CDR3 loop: CASSLQGHNEQFF. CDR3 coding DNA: TGTGCCAGCAGTTTACAGGGCCACAATGAGCAGTTCTTC.

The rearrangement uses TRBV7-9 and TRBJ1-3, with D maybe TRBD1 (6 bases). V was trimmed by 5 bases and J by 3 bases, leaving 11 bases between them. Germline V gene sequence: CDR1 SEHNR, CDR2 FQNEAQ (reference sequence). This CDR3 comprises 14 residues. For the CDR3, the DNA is TGTGCCAGCAGCAACAGGGTCGGTGGAAACACCATATATTTT. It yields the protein CASSNRVGGNTIYF.

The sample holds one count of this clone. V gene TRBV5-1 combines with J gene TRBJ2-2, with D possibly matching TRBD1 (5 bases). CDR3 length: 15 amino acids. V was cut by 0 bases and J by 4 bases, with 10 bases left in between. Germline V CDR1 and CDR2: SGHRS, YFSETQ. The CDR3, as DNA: TGCGCCAGCAGCTTGGCAACAGGCACCACCGGGGAGCTGTTTTTT. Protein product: CASSLATGTTGELFF.

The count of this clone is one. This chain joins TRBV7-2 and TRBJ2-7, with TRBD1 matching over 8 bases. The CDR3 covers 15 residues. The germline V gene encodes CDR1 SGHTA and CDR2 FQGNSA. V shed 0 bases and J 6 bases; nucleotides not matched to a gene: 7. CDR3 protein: CASSLAGQGYGEQYF. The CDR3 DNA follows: TGTGCCAGCAGCTTAGCTGGACAGGGCTATGGCGAGCAGTACTTC.

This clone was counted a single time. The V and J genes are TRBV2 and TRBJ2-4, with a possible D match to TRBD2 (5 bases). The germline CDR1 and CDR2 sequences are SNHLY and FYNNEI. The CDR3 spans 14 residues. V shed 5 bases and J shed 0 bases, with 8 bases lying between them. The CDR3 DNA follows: TGTGCCAGCAGTATGGAGGCAGCCAAAAACATTCAGTACTTC. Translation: CASSMEAAKNIQYF.

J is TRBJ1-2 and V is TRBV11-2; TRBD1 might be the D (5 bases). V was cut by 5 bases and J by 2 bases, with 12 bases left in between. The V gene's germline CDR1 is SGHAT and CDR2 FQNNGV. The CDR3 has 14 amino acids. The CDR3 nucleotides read TGTGCCAGCAGCCAGGGCAGGGCGAACTATGGCTACACCTTC. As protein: CASSQGRANYGYTF.

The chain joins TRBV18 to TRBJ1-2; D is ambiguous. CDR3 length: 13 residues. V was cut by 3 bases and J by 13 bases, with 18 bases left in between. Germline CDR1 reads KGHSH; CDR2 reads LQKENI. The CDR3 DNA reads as TGTGCCAGCTCACCCCAAGGCGGGGATGGAGTCACCTTC. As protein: CASSPQGGDGVTF. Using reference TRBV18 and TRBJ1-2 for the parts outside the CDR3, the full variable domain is NAGVMQNPRHLVRRRGQEARLRCSPMKGHSHVYWYRQLPEEGLKFMVYLQKENIIDESGMPKERFSAEFPKEGPSILRIQQVVRGDSAAYFCASSPQGGDGVTFGSGTRLTVV.

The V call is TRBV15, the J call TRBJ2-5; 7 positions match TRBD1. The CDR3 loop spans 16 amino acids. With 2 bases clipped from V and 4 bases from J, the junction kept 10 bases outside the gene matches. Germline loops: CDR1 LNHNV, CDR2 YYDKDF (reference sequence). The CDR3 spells CATSRPDRDLRETQYF. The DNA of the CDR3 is TGTGCCACCAGCAGACCCGACAGGGACCTGCGAGAGACCCAGTACTTC. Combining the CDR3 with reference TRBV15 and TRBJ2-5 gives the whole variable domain DAMVIQNPRYQVTQFGKPVTLSCSQTLNHNVMYWYQQKSSQAPKLLFHYYDKDFNNEADTPDNFQSRRPNTSFCFLDIRSPGLGDTAMYLCATSRPDRDLRETQYFGPGTRLLVL.

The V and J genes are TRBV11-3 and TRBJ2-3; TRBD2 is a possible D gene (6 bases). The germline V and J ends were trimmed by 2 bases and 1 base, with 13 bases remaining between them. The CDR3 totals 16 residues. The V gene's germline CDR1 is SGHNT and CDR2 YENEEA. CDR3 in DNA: TGTGCCAGCAGCTTACGAAGCGGCGGGGGCACAGATACGCAGTATTTT. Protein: CASSLRSGGGTDTQYF.

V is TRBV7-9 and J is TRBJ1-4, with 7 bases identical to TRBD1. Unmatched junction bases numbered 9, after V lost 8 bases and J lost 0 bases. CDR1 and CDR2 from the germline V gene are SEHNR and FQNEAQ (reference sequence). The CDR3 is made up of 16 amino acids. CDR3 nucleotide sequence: TGTGCCAGCTCCCTGCAGGGGGGTGCAACTAATGAAAAACTGTTTTTT. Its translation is CASSLQGGATNEKLFF.